The T cell receptor (beta chain) described here comes from a study of T-cell reconstitution after alpha-beta-depleted transplantation in children. Unique molecular identifiers were incorporated into the prepared TCRbeta library. TCRdb re-derived calls from the PCR reads in MiXCR, one entry per CDR3 protein. The sample gives 490,000 or so distinct CDR3 sequences, approximately 12% of which show up once; about 5.4% is in the top ten. This CDR3 comprises 15 residues. Trimming took 0 bases from V and 9 from J, leaving 16 bases between them. Germline V gene lookup returns CDR1 SGHKS and CDR2 YYEKEE (reference sequence). This clonotype was found a few times.

This clonotype was sampled from a human donor who donated a stem cell graft to a child with combined immunodeficiency. The V and J genes are TRBV5-5 and TRBJ1-5; D is perhaps TRBD1 (6 bases). The material sequenced was PBMCs from the stem cell graft donor, taken from the stem cell graft. The DNA of the CDR3 is TGTGCCAGCAGCTTGGCCGAGGGGGGTCCATGGCCCCAGCATTTT. Translating it yields CASSLAEGGPWPQHF.